These 5 T cell receptor beta chains share one sample of origin, sequenced in a study of cytomegalovirus exposure and HLA in healthy donors. A multiplex PCR was run with 60 Vbeta primers and 13 Jbeta primers. Generated by immunoSEQ multiplex PCR, the TCRdb table keeps only in-frame clones and is missing some. Of about 64,000 clones detected, about 85% appear once; the ten largest clones hold approximately 11%. The specimen was PBMCs. The source of these receptors is a female donor in good health and CMV-seronegative.

On this clone: One end of the junction is discordant with germline, which a read error may explain. The chain is built from TRBV7-2 and TRBJ2-4; no clear D gene. The CDR3 is made up of 15 amino acids. CDR1 and CDR2 from the germline V gene are SGHTA and FQGNSA. This CDR3 reads CASSLTASSKNSQYF. Written as DNA, the CDR3 is TGTGCCAGCAGCTTAACAGCTTCATCCAAAAACAGTCAGTACTTC.

For the CDR3, the DNA is TGTGCCAGCAGCTTCGGAAGCGCGAACACCGGGGAGCTGTTTTTT. Protein product: CASSFGSANTGELFF. This chain links TRBV7-3 with TRBJ2-2; the D is unclear. The CDR3 runs 15 residues. V lost 3 bases, J lost 0 bases, and 8 bases lay in between. Germline assignment: CDR1 SGHTA and CDR2 FQGTGA.

This chain joins TRBV7-9 and TRBJ1-4, with TRBD1 matching 7 bases. This CDR3 region has 17 residues. With 3 bases clipped from V and 6 bases from J, the junction kept 13 bases outside the gene matches. Germline CDR1 SEHNR, CDR2 FQNEAQ (reference sequence). The CDR3, as DNA: TGTGCCAGCAGCTTGGGGCGCGCAAGACAGGGTGATGAAAAACTGTTTTTT. Protein product: CASSLGRARQGDEKLFF.

The chain is built from TRBV6-5 and TRBJ2-7; weak D call: TRBD1 (6 bases). Trimming cost V 2 bases and J 1 base, with 9 bases left between them. CDR1 and CDR2 from the germline V gene are MNHEY and SVGAGI. The CDR3 sequence is 14 residues long. The CDR3 bases are TGTGCCAGCAGTTACGGACAGTTTTCCTACGAGCAGTACTTC. Protein product: CASSYGQFSYEQYF.

The J gene is TRBJ2-3, the V gene TRBV5-1; no definite D call. CDR1 and CDR2 from the germline V gene are SGHRS and YFSETQ. This CDR3 spans 15 amino acids. Deletions cut 1 base from V and 3 bases from J, with 12 bases between. Here the CDR3 reads CASSLWSRETDTQYF. In DNA, the CDR3 is TGCGCCAGCAGCTTGTGGTCCCGAGAGACAGATACGCAGTATTTT.